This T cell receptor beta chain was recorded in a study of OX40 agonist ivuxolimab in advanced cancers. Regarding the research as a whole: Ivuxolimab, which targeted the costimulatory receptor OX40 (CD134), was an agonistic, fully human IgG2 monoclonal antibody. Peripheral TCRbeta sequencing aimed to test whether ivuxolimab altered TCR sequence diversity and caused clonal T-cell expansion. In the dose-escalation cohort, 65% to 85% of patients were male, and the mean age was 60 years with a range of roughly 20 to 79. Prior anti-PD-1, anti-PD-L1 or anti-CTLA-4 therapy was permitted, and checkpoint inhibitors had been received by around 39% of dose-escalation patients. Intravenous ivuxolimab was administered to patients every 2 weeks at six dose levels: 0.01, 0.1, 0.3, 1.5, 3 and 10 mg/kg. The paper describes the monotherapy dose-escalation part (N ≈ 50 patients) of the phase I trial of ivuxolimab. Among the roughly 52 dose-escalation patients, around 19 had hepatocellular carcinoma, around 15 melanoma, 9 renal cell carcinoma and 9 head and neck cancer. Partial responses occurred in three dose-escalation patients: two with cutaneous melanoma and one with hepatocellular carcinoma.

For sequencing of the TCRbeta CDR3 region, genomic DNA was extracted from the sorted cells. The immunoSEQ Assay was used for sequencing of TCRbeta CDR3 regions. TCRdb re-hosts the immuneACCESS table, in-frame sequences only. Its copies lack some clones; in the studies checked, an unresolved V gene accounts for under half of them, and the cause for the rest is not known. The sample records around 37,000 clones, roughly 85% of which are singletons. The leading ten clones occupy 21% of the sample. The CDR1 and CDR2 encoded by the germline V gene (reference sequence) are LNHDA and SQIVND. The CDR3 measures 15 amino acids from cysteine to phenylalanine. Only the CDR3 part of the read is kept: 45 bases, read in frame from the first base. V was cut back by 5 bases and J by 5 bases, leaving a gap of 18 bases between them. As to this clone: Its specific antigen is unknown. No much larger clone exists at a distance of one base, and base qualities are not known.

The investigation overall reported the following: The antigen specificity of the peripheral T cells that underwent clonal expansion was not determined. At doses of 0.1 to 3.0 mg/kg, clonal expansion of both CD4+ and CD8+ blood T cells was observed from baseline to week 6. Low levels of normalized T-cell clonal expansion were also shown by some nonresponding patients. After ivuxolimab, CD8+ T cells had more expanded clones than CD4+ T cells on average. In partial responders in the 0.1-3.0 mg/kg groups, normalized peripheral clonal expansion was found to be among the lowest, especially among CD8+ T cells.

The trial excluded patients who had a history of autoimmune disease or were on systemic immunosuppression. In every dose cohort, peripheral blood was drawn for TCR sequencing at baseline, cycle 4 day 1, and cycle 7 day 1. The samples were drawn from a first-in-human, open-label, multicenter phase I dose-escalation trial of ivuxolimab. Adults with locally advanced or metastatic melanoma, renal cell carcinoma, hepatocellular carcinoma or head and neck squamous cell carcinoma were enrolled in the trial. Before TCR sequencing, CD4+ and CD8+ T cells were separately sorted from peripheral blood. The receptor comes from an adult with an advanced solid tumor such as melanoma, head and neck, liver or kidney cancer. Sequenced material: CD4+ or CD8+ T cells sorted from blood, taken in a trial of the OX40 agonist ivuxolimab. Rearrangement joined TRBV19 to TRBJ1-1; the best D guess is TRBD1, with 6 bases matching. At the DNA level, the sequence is TGTGCCAGTAGTCGTTATGGACAGACGAAGACTGAAGCTTTCTTT. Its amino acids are CASSRYGQTKTEAFF.